A selection of T cell receptor beta chains follows, all from one sample in a study of blood T cell repertoires in COVID-19. Assay: immunoSEQ multiplex PCR; the TCRdb copy retains only in-frame clones and omits some. The sample has 200,000 or so clones, more than 75% seen once. The sequenced sample was peripheral blood. The receptors were sampled from a person between 65 and 80 years old with COVID-19, enrolled during active disease. The CDR3 runs from the conserved cysteine through the conserved F or W. Each record gives: V gene, J gene, clone size, D gene, CDR3 protein, CDR3 DNA. The D gene is left open where the match is weak. Where a row states a size, it is once, few, many or the class of an expanded clone; other rows omit it.

V: TRBV30
J: TRBJ2-7
size: -
D: -
CDR3: CAWSVGLGPYEQYF
DNA: TGTGCCTGGAGTGTCGGACTGGGTCCCTACGAGCAGTACTTC

V: TRBV7-8
J: TRBJ2-1
size: once
D: TRBD2
CDR3: CASSFISGGSKPSYNEQFF
DNA: TGTGCCAGCAGCTTTATTAGCGGGGGTTCGAAGCCCTCCTACAATGAGCAGTTCTTC

V: TRBV21-1
J: TRBJ2-5
size: -
D: -
CDR3: CASSKSGPRGGGWGETQYF
DNA: TGTGCCAGCAGCAAAAGCGGCCCTCGGGGCGGGGGATGGGGAGAGACCCAGTACTTC

V: TRBV3-1/TRBV3-2
J: TRBJ2-7
size: -
D: -
CDR3: CASSQDLVSGTYEQYF
DNA: TGTGCCAGCAGCCAAGATCTTGTTAGCGGAACCTACGAGCAGTACTTC

V: TRBV27
J: TRBJ2-1
size: -
D: TRBD1
CDR3: CASRRTGPSSYNEQFF
DNA: TGTGCCAGCAGACGGACAGGACCCAGCTCCTACAATGAGCAGTTCTTC

V: TRBV28
J: TRBJ1-3
size: -
D: -
CDR3: CASSLPGESGNTIYF
DNA: TGTGCCAGCAGTTTACCCGGGGAATCTGGAAACACCATATATTTT

V: TRBV7-2
J: TRBJ2-5
size: -
D: -
CDR3: CASQGQLGAGETQYF
DNA: TGTGCCAGCCAAGGGCAGCTGGGGGCAGGGGAGACCCAGTACTTC

V: TRBV7-2
J: TRBJ2-1
size: -
D: -
CDR3: CASSLLVMVEQFF
DNA: TGTGCCAGCAGCTTACTAGTAATGGTTGAGCAGTTCTTC

V: TRBV7-2
J: TRBJ2-1
size: -
D: TRBD2
CDR3: CASSLRASGRGYNEQFF
DNA: TGTGCCAGCAGCTTAAGGGCTAGCGGGAGGGGTTACAATGAGCAGTTCTTC

V: TRBV7-9
J: TRBJ1-6
size: -
D: -
CDR3: CASSLGMEGAQTLHF
DNA: TGTGCCAGCAGCCTAGGGATGGAGGGAGCCCAAACCCTCCACTTT

V: TRBV5-4
J: TRBJ2-5
size: -
D: TRBD2
CDR3: CASSSIAGGRETQYF
DNA: TGTGCCAGCAGCTCAATAGCGGGGGGGCGGGAGACCCAGTACTTC

V: TRBV9
J: TRBJ1-2
size: -
D: TRBD1
CDR3: CASSAEPGQDYGYTF
DNA: TGTGCCAGCAGCGCGGAACCGGGACAGGACTATGGCTACACCTTC

V: TRBV9
J: TRBJ2-1
size: -
D: TRBD2
CDR3: CASSPSVREGDEQFF
DNA: TGTGCCAGCAGCCCATCGGTGCGGGAGGGCGATGAGCAGTTCTTC

V: TRBV19
J: TRBJ1-5
size: -
D: TRBD1
CDR3: CASTTGAGNQPQHF
DNA: TGTGCCAGTACTACAGGGGCTGGCAATCAGCCCCAGCATTTT

V: TRBV7-8
J: TRBJ2-7
size: -
D: TRBD2
CDR3: CASSLALAGPNYEQYF
DNA: TGTGCCAGCAGCTTGGCCCTAGCGGGACCTAATTACGAGCAGTACTTC

V: TRBV6-2/TRBV6-3
J: TRBJ1-6
size: -
D: -
CDR3: CASSYPAYNRERDSPLHF
DNA: TGTGCCAGCAGTTACCCCGCCTATAACAGGGAACGGGATTCACCCCTCCACTTT

V: TRBV11-2
J: TRBJ1-2
size: -
D: -
CDR3: CASSSVYGYTF
DNA: TGTGCCAGCAGCTCCGTCTATGGCTACACCTTC

V: TRBV19
J: TRBJ1-5
size: -
D: TRBD1
CDR3: CASSGSGGWHQPQHF
DNA: TGTGCCAGTAGTGGATCAGGGGGTTGGCATCAGCCCCAGCATTTT

V: TRBV3-1/TRBV3-2
J: TRBJ2-5
size: -
D: -
CDR3: CASSSRGKKETQYF
DNA: TGTGCCAGCAGCTCCCGGGGGAAAAAAGAGACCCAGTACTTC

V: TRBV19
J: TRBJ1-4
size: -
D: -
CDR3: CASSHPRRQAMQEKLFF
DNA: TGTGCCAGTAGTCATCCACGCCGACAGGCCATGCAGGAAAAACTGTTTTTT

V: TRBV7-9
J: TRBJ1-2
size: -
D: TRBD1
CDR3: CASSPGQGEVYGYTF
DNA: TGTGCCAGCAGCCCGGGACAGGGAGAAGTCTATGGCTACACCTTC

V: TRBV7-2
J: TRBJ2-3
size: once
D: TRBD2
CDR3: CASSLVPGLAGGPTQYF
DNA: TGTGCCAGCAGCTTAGTCCCTGGACTAGCGGGGGGGCCTACGCAGTATTTT

V: TRBV19
J: TRBJ2-6
size: -
D: TRBD2
CDR3: CACWAGGPGANVLTF
DNA: TGTGCCTGTTGGGCGGGAGGGCCTGGGGCCAACGTCCTGACTTTC

V: TRBV6-6
J: TRBJ1-2
size: -
D: -
CDR3: CASSYGQNPPYGYTF
DNA: TGTGCCAGCAGTTACGGGCAGAACCCCCCCTATGGCTACACCTTC

V: TRBV28
J: TRBJ2-7
size: -
D: -
CDR3: CASSSLPGYYEQYF
DNA: TGTGCCAGCAGTTCCCTGCCGGGATACTACGAGCAGTACTTC

V: TRBV15
J: TRBJ2-5
size: -
D: -
CDR3: CATSRDRARGHQETQYF
DNA: TGTGCCACCAGCAGAGATCGCGCAAGGGGCCACCAAGAGACCCAGTACTTC

V: TRBV5-4
J: TRBJ1-2
size: few
D: TRBD1
CDR3: CASSLGVGQGGYGYTF
DNA: TGTGCCAGCAGCTTGGGCGTAGGACAGGGCGGCTATGGCTACACCTTC

V: TRBV25-1
J: TRBJ2-7
size: -
D: -
CDR3: CASSERGSSYEQYF
DNA: TGTGCCAGCAGTGAGCGTGGGAGCTCCTACGAGCAGTACTTC

V: TRBV12-3/TRBV12-4
J: TRBJ1-1
size: -
D: -
CDR3: CASSLARNTEAFF
DNA: TGTGCCAGCAGTTTAGCCAGGAACACTGAAGCTTTCTTT

V: TRBV6-2/TRBV6-3
J: TRBJ1-1
size: few
D: -
CDR3: CASSFYRGTEAFF
DNA: TGTGCCAGCAGTTTTTACCGGGGTACTGAAGCTTTCTTT

V: TRBV9
J: TRBJ1-2
size: -
D: -
CDR3: CASSVRPGITYGYTF
DNA: TGTGCCAGCAGCGTACGGCCGGGGATCACCTATGGCTACACCTTC

V: TRBV6-5
J: TRBJ1-2
size: -
D: -
CDR3: CASTAPQGYGYTF
DNA: TGTGCCAGCACAGCCCCTCAGGGCTATGGCTACACCTTC

V: TRBV29-1
J: TRBJ1-2
size: -
D: TRBD1
CDR3: CSVDRDREYGYTF
DNA: TGCAGCGTAGACCGGGACAGGGAATATGGCTACACCTTC

V: TRBV18
J: TRBJ1-2
size: -
D: TRBD1
CDR3: CASSPSGGKGDGYTF
DNA: TGTGCCAGCTCACCTTCAGGGGGGAAGGGCGATGGCTACACCTTC

V: TRBV5-1
J: TRBJ2-2
size: -
D: TRBD2
CDR3: CASSSSGGRNTGELFF
DNA: TGCGCCAGCAGCTCCAGCGGGGGCCGCAACACCGGGGAGCTGTTTTTT

V: TRBV5-1
J: TRBJ1-2
size: -
D: -
CDR3: CASSPDRSPQVNYGYTF
DNA: TGCGCCAGCAGCCCGGACAGATCACCCCAAGTAAACTATGGCTACACCTTC

V: TRBV7-8
J: TRBJ2-7
size: -
D: TRBD2
CDR3: CASSSWGLAMDEQYF
DNA: TGTGCCAGCAGCTCCTGGGGACTAGCAATGGACGAGCAGTACTTC

V: TRBV20-1
J: TRBJ2-7
size: -
D: -
CDR3: CSASPQGGGAQYF
DNA: TGCAGTGCTAGTCCCCAGGGAGGCGGGGCACAGTACTTC

V: TRBV19
J: TRBJ1-3
size: -
D: TRBD1
CDR3: CASSTAGGTGNTIYF
DNA: TGTGCCAGTAGTACCGCAGGGGGTACTGGAAACACCATATATTTT

V: TRBV6-2/TRBV6-3
J: TRBJ1-2
size: few
D: -
CDR3: CASSSEGNYGYTF
DNA: TGTGCCAGCAGTTCGGAGGGAAACTATGGCTACACCTTC

V: TRBV11-3
J: TRBJ2-3
size: -
D: -
CDR3: CASSLGLASDTQYF
DNA: TGTGCCAGCAGCTTAGGCCTGGCCTCAGATACGCAGTATTTT

V: TRBV6-4
J: TRBJ2-3
size: -
D: TRBD2
CDR3: CASSEAGGTDTQYF
DNA: TGTGCCAGCAGTGAAGCGGGGGGCACAGATACGCAGTATTTT

V: TRBV5-4
J: TRBJ1-2
size: -
D: TRBD1
CDR3: CASSRLGGTGGQGYTF
DNA: TGTGCCAGCAGCAGACTAGGCGGGACAGGGGGTCAGGGCTACACCTTC

V: TRBV7-8
J: TRBJ2-7
size: -
D: -
CDR3: CASSSKGTSYEQYF
DNA: TGTGCCAGCAGCTCTAAGGGGACTTCCTACGAGCAGTACTTC

V: TRBV4-1
J: TRBJ2-1
size: -
D: TRBD1
CDR3: CASSLGDRVKGEQFF
DNA: TGCGCCAGCAGTCTTGGGGACAGGGTGAAGGGTGAGCAGTTCTTC

V: TRBV4-3
J: TRBJ2-1
size: -
D: TRBD1
CDR3: CASSQDLGQGLYNEQFF
DNA: TGCGCCAGCAGCCAAGACTTGGGACAGGGGTTATACAATGAGCAGTTCTTC

V: TRBV5-1
J: TRBJ2-7
size: -
D: TRBD2
CDR3: CASSLNTGTSGSKDGQYF
DNA: TGCGCCAGCAGCTTAAACACCGGGACTAGCGGTTCCAAAGATGGGCAGTACTTC

V: TRBV19
J: TRBJ2-5
size: -
D: -
CDR3: CASSNTGSTMETQYF
DNA: TGTGCCAGTAGTAATACCGGGTCCACAATGGAGACCCAGTACTTC

V: TRBV4-1
J: TRBJ2-1
size: -
D: -
CDR3: CASSQEYPGRLYNEQFF
DNA: TGCGCCAGCAGCCAAGAGTATCCAGGGAGGTTATACAATGAGCAGTTCTTC

V: TRBV11-2
J: TRBJ2-6
size: -
D: TRBD1
CDR3: CASSPDRAGANVLTF
DNA: TGTGCCAGCAGCCCTGACAGGGCTGGGGCCAACGTCCTGACTTTC

V: TRBV2
J: TRBJ2-7
size: -
D: -
CDR3: CASSSGSYEQYF
DNA: TGTGCCAGCAGTTCCGGGTCCTACGAGCAGTACTTC

V: TRBV5-8
J: TRBJ1-3
size: -
D: -
CDR3: CASSPRQVYSGNTIYF
DNA: TGTGCCAGCAGCCCCCGACAGGTATACTCTGGAAACACCATATATTTT